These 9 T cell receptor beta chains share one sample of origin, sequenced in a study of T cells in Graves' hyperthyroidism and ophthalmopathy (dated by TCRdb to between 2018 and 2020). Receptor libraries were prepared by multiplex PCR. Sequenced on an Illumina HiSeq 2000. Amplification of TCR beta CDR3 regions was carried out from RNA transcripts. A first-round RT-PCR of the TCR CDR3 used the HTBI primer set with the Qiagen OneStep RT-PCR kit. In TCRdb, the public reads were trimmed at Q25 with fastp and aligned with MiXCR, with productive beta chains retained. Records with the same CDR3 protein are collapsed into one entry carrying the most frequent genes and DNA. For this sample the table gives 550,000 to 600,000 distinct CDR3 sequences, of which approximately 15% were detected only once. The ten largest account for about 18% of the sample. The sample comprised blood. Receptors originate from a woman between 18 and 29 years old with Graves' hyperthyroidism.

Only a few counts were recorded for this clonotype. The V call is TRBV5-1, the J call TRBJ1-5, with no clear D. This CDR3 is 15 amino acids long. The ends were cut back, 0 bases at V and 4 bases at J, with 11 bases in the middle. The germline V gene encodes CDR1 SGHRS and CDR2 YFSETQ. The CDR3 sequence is CASSLVSGNNQPQHF. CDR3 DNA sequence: TGCGCCAGCAGCTTGGTATCGGGGAATAATCAGCCCCAGCATTTT. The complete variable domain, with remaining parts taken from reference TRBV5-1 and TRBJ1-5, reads KAGVTQTPRYLIKTRGQQVTLSCSPISGHRSVSWYQQTPGQGLQFLFEYFSETQRNKGNFPGRFSGRQFSNSRSEMNVSTLELGDSALYLCASSLVSGNNQPQHFGDGTRLSIL.

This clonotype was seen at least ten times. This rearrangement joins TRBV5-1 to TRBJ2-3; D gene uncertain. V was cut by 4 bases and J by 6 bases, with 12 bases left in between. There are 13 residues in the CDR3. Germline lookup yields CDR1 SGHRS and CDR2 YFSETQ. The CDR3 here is CASSKTATDTQYF. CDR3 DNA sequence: TGCGCCAGCAGCAAGACGGCCACCGATACGCAGTATTTT.

CDR3 sequence: CASTPAGTSGRVFSYNEQYF. DNA for the CDR3: TGTGCCAGTACCCCCGCCGGGACTAGCGGGAGAGTCTTCTCCTACAATGAGCAGTACTTC. The genes are TRBV19 and TRBJ2-1; TRBD2 matches 14 bases. Near its end, the DNA agrees better with TRBJ2-7, so the J call may be wrong. CDR3 length: 20 residues. Per germline, CDR1 LNHDA and CDR2 SQIVND (reference sequence).

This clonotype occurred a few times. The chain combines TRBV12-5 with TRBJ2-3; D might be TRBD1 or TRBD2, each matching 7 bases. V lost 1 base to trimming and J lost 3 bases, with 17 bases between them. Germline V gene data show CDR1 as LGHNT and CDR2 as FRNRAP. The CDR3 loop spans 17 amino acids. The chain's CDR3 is CASGLASGTAWTDTQYF. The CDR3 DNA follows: TGTGCTAGTGGTTTGGCGAGCGGGACAGCCTGGACAGATACGCAGTATTTT.

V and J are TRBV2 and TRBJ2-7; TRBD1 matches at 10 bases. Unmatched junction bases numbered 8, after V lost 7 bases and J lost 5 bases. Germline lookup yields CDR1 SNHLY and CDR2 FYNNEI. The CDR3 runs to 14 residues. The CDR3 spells CASIWDRGKDEQYF. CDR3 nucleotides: TGTGCCAGCATCTGGGACAGGGGTAAGGACGAGCAGTACTTC.

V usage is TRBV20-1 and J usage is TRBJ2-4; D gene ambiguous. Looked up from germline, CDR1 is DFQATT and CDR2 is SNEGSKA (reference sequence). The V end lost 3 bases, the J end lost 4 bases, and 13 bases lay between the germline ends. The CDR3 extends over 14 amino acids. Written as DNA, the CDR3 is TGCAGTGCTAGGACGCAGGTGGGGAAAAACATTCAGTACTTC. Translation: CSARTQVGKNIQYF.

The CDR3 reads CASRDRANYGYTF. The DNA for the CDR3 is TGTGCCAGCAGGGACAGGGCTAACTATGGCTACACCTTC. The rearrangement joins TRBV6-1 to TRBJ1-2, with TRBD1 matching 8 bases. The CDR3 sequence is 13 residues long. V shed 6 bases, J shed 0 bases, and the junction held 0 bases outside the gene matches. Germline V gene lookup returns CDR1 MNHNS and CDR2 SASEGT.

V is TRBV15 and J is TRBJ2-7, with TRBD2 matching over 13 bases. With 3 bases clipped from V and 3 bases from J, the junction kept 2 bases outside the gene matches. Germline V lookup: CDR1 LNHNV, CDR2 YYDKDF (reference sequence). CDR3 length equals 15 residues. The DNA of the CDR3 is TGTGCCACCAGCAGCAGACTAGCGGGAGGCTACGAGCAGTACTTC. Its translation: CATSSRLAGGYEQYF.

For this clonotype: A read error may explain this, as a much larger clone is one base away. The CDR3: CASSRGFNADTQYF. The CDR3 DNA sequence: TGTGCCAGTAGTAGGGGGTTTAACGCAGATACGCAGTATTTT. The chain couples TRBV19 to TRBJ2-3, with D possibly called TRBD1 or TRBD2 (5 bases each). V lost 4 bases and J lost 4, with 12 bases in between. The CDR3 runs 14 residues. Germline V lookup: CDR1 LNHDA, CDR2 SQIVND (reference sequence).